The rows below give T cell receptor beta chains drawn from one sample of a study of tumor-infiltrating lymphocytes in primary liver carcinoma. TCRdb re-derived calls from the multiplex PCR reads in MiXCR, one entry per CDR3 protein. The top ten hold under 8.5% of the sample, which has 300,000 to 350,000 distinct CDR3 sequences, 65% seen once. Sequenced: peripheral blood. The receptors here all came from a man aged 35 to 55 with primary liver carcinoma and hepatitis B virus infection. Each CDR3 is given with its conserved first and last residue. Each record gives: J gene, clone size, V gene, D gene, CDR3 DNA, CDR3 protein. The D gene is left open where the match is weak. Part of the rows lack a size; the others show once, few, many or a class for expanded clones.

>TRBJ2-3|few|TRBV14|-
TGTGCCAGCAGCCCTCTGGACGTCAGACTAGTGAAAGGTACGCAGTATTTT
CASSPLDVRLVKGTQYF
>TRBJ1-2|medium-sized|TRBV11-2|TRBD1
TGTGCCAGCAGCTTCTCCGGGGACAGGGCCTATGGCTACACCTTC
CASSFSGDRAYGYTF
>TRBJ2-1|-|TRBV11-3|-
TGTGCCAGCAGCTTAAGACGGGAGAAAAATGAGCAGTTTTTC
CASSLRREKNEQFF
>TRBJ1-1|many|TRBV5-6|-
TGTGCCAGCAGCTCCACACTCGTAAACACTGAAGCTTTCTTT
CASSSTLVNTEAFF
>TRBJ2-7|-|TRBV6-2/TRBV6-3|TRBD2
TGTGCCAACATTCAGCGGGGGTACAATGAGCAGTACTTC
CANIQRGYNEQYF
>TRBJ2-7|few|TRBV11-2|-
TGTGCCAGCAGCTCTGCCGGGACGCATGTTCTTGGGCGGTACTTC
CASSSAGTHVLGRYF
>TRBJ2-2|-|TRBV5-4|-
TGTGCCAGCAGCTTGGGGGAGGACTCCCCTGCGGGGACCGGGGAGCTGTTTTTT
CASSLGEDSPAGTGELFF
>TRBJ2-7|-|TRBV6-1|-
TGCACCAGCAGTGAAAGTGCGGGTCAATGCTACGAGCAGTACTTC
CTSSESAGQCYEQYF
>TRBJ2-2|few|TRBV11-1|TRBD2
TGTGCCAGCAGCGTGTCTCGGGGGGCCGGGGAGCTGTTTTTT
CASSVSRGAGELFF
>TRBJ2-5|-|TRBV12-3/TRBV12-4|-
TGTGCCAGCATGTGGACAGAAGAGACCCAATACTTC
CASMWTEETQYF
>TRBJ2-2|many|TRBV4-2|-
TGTGCCAGCAGCCAAGATGGGCTAGCGTCCGGGGAGCTGTTTTTT
CASSQDGLASGELFF
>TRBJ1-5|-|TRBV10-3|TRBD1
TGTGCCATCTACCGGGACAGGAATCAGCCCCAGCATTTT
CAIYRDRNQPQHF
>TRBJ2-7|-|TRBV21-1|-
TGTGCCAAAAAAGGGACGGGGGCCTACGAGCAGTACTTC
CAKKGTGAYEQYF
>TRBJ2-1|-|TRBV11-2|-
TGTGCCAGCAACTTACGGAGGTACAATGAGCAGTTCTTC
CASNLRRYNEQFF
>TRBJ1-4|few|TRBV19|-
TGTGCCAGTAAATACTCCGGTAATGAAAAACTGTTTTTT
CASKYSGNEKLFF
>TRBJ1-5|-|TRBV12-3/TRBV12-4|-
TGTGCCAGCAGGTCGCCGGGGGGCAATCAGCCCCGGCATTTT
CASRSPGGNQPRHF
>TRBJ2-1|-|TRBV5-1|TRBD2
TGCGCCAGCAGCATGGGACTAGCGGGATACAATGAGCAGTTCTTC
CASSMGLAGYNEQFF
>TRBJ2-1|-|TRBV10-1|-
TGCACCAGCAGTGGAGGGGGAGGGAATGAGCAGTTCTTC
CTSSGGGGNEQFF
>TRBJ2-4|-|TRBV28|-
TGTGCCAGCAAACCCCGCAAAAACATTCATTACTTC
CASKPRKNIHYF
>TRBJ2-2|-|TRBV12-3/TRBV12-4|-
TGTGCCAGCACCTTGACGGTGAACACCGGGGAGCTGTTTTTT
CASTLTVNTGELFF
>TRBJ1-3|few|TRBV28|-
TGTGCCAGCAGTTTCCAGGGTGAAAACACCATATATTTT
CASSFQGENTIYF
>TRBJ2-1|-|TRBV5-4|TRBD1
TGTGCCAGCCACCGACAGGGCTCCTACAATGAGCAGTTCTTC
CASHRQGSYNEQFF
>TRBJ2-2|-|TRBV11-2|-
TGTGCCAGCAGCCCAGGGTGGGTCGCACACAGAACGAACACCGGGGGGCTGTTTTTT
CASSPGWVAHRTNTGGLFF
>TRBJ2-7|many|TRBV4-1|-
TGCGCCAGCAGCCAAGAGGTGGGGGATCAGTACTTC
CASSQEVGDQYF
>TRBJ2-1|-|TRBV10-3|-
TGTGCCATCAGCGAGTCGGGACAAGATCAATTCTTC
CAISESGQDQFF
>TRBJ2-1|-|TRBV10-3|TRBD2
TGTGCCGTCAGAAAGGGGACTAGCGTGGGACGCAATGAGCAGTTCTTC
CAVRKGTSVGRNEQFF
>TRBJ1-5|-|TRBV28|-
TGTGCCAGCAGGGTTTTCGATAGCAATCAGCCCCAGCATTTT
CASRVFDSNQPQHF
>TRBJ2-7|-|TRBV11-2|-
TGTGCCAGCAGGCCGACTGAGATTTACGAGCAGTACTTC
CASRPTEIYEQYF
>TRBJ1-6|-|TRBV7-9|-
TGTGCCAGCAGCTTAGGGGGGCTGCGGTCACCCCTCCACTTT
CASSLGGLRSPLHF
>TRBJ2-3|few|TRBV13|-
TGTGCCAGCGGCCTTGGTGATACGCAGTATTTT
CASGLGDTQYF
>TRBJ2-1|few|TRBV11-2|-
TGTGCCAGCAGCTTACGGGGACCCAGCAGTGAACAGTTCTTC
CASSLRGPSSEQFF
>TRBJ2-3|few|TRBV5-4|-
TGTGCCAGCAGCTTGGAATGGCAGGGGACAGATACGCAGTATTTT
CASSLEWQGTDTQYF
>TRBJ2-7|-|TRBV11-2|TRBD2
TGTGCCAGCAGCTTAGGACTAGCGCGAAACTACGATCAGTACTTC
CASSLGLARNYDQYF
>TRBJ1-5|once|TRBV5-1|TRBD1
TGCCCCAGCAGCTTGACAGGGGTCGGTCAGCCCCAGCATTTT
CPSSLTGVGQPQHF
>TRBJ2-7|once|TRBV11-2|-
TGTGCCAGCAGCCCCTCACTCCAAGGACTACTTTCGGGCGAGCAGTACTTC
CASSPSLQGLLSGEQYF
>TRBJ2-7|many|TRBV12-3/TRBV12-4|TRBD1
TGTGCCAGCACCGGGACAGGACTCTCCGAGCAGTACTTC
CASTGTGLSEQYF
>TRBJ2-3|few|TRBV4-3|TRBD2
TGCGCCAGCAGCCAAGGGGGGACTAGCGGAACAGATACGCAGTATTTT
CASSQGGTSGTDTQYF
>TRBJ2-5|-|TRBV6-2/TRBV6-3|TRBD1
TGTGCCAGCAGCGAAACGTCGGGACAGAGTTGGGAGACCCAGTACTTC
CASSETSGQSWETQYF
>TRBJ2-7|-|TRBV6-1|TRBD1
TGTGCCAGCAAAATTTTTGCACAGGGGTTATCCTACGAGCAGTACTTC
CASKIFAQGLSYEQYF
>TRBJ2-7|-|TRBV11-2|TRBD1
TGTGTCAGCAGCCTACATCCGGGACAGGGGGCCTACGAGCAGTACTTC
CVSSLHPGQGAYEQYF
>TRBJ1-1|-|TRBV13|TRBD1
TGTGCCAGCAGCGTGCCGGGACAGGGGGCCACTGAAGCTTTCTTT
CASSVPGQGATEAFF
>TRBJ2-1|-|TRBV4-1|TRBD2
TGCGCCAGCAGCCAACTTGGGACTATCGTCAATGAGCAGTTCTTC
CASSQLGTIVNEQFF
>TRBJ1-1|once|TRBV5-8|-
TGTACCAGCAGCTTCATGGCTTTCTTT
CTSSFMAFF
>TRBJ1-3|-|TRBV29-1|-
TGCAGCGTCCGAGGGGCAGGAAGTTTCGGAAACACCATATATTTT
CSVRGAGSFGNTIYF
>TRBJ1-4|-|TRBV14|-
TGTGCCAGCAGCCTGGACAGAGGCGAAAAGCTGTTTTTT
CASSLDRGEKLFF